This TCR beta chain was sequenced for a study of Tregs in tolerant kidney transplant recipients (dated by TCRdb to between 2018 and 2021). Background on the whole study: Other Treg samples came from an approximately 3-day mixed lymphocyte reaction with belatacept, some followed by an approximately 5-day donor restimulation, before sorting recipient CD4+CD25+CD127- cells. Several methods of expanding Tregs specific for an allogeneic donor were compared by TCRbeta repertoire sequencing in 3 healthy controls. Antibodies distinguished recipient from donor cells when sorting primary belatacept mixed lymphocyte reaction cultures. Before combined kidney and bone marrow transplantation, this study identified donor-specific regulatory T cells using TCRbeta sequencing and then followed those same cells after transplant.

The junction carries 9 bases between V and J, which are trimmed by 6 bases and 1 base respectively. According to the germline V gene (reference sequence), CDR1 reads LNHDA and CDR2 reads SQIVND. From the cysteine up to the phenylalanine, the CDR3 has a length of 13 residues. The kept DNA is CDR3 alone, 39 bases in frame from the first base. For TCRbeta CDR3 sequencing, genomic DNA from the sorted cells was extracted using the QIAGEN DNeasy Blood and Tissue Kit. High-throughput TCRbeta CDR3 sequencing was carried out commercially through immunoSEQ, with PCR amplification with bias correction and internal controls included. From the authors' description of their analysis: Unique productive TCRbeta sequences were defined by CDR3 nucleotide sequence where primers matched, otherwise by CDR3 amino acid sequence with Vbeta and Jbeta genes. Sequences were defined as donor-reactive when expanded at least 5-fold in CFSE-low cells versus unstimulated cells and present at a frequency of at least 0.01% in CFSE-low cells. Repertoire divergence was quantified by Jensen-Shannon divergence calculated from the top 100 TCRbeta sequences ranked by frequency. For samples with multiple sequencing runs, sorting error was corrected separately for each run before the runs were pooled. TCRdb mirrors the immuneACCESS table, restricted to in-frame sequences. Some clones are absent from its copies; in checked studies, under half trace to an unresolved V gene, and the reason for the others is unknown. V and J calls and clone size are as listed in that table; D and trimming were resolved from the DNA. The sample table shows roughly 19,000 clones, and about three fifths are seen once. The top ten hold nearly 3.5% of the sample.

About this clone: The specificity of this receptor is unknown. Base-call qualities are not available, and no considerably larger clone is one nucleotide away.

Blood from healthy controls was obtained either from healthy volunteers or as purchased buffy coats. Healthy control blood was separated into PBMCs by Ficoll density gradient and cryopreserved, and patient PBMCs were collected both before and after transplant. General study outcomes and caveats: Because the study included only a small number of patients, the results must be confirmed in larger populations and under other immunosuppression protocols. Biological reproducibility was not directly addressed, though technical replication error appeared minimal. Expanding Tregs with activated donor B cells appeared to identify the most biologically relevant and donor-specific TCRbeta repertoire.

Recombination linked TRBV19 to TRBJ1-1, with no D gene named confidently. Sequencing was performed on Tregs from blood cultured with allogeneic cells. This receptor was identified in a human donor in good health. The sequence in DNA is TGTGCCAGTAGCTATCTGGGGAACACTGAAGCTTTCTTT. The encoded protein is CASSYLGNTEAFF.